This TCR beta chain stems from a study of T-cell reconstitution after alpha-beta-depleted transplantation in children. Germline V CDR1 and CDR2: SEHNR, FQNEAQ (reference sequence). CDR3 size: 19 residues. J gave up 1 base and V 1 base, and 14 bases lay outside the gene matches. Researchers prepared the TCRbeta library using unique molecular identifiers, the study reports. TCRdb ran MiXCR on the PCR reads and lists one entry per CDR3 protein. The data contain approximately 340,000 distinct CDR3 sequences, 9% to 12% of them seen just once; the ten biggest clones take up about 2.3%. This clonotype was recorded many times.

Sequences were derived from PBMCs from the stem cell graft donor, sampled from the stem cell graft. This receptor was obtained from a human donor who donated a stem cell graft to a child with acute lymphoblastic leukemia. The chain links TRBV7-9 to TRBJ2-3; 7 bases map to TRBD2. In DNA, the CDR3 is TGTGCCAGCAGCTTAGAGGCCGGGAGCGGGAATTGGGGCACAGATACGCAGTATTTT. Translating it yields CASSLEAGSGNWGTDTQYF.